The 21 T cell receptor beta chains below come from one sample, sequenced in a study of blood T cells in healthy people across ages. Primers used in a second PCR of roughly 7 to 12 cycles were a sample-barcoded 5' primer and a J-beta primer mix. TCRdb reanalysed the 5' RACE reads using MiXCR and keeps one entry per CDR3 protein. Among about 1.4 million distinct CDR3 sequences listed, roughly 60% were seen once. What was sequenced was blood. These receptors came from a man aged 18-30 years in good health.

The chain links TRBV29-1 to TRBJ1-1; D not certain. This CDR3 is 13 amino acids long. Trimming removed 3 bases at V and 1 base at J, with 9 bases between. CDR1 and CDR2 from the germline V gene are SQVTM and ANQGSEA. CDR3 sequence reads: CSVELTGNTEAFF. CDR3 DNA sequence: TGCAGCGTTGAGCTGACGGGGAACACTGAAGCTTTCTTT.

This clonotype was seen more than once but under ten times. The rearrangement joins TRBV29-1 to TRBJ2-7; tentative D call: TRBD1 (5 bases). Germline V gene data show CDR1 as SQVTM and CDR2 as ANQGSEA. This CDR3 comprises 14 residues. The V and J ends lost 3 bases and 6 bases respectively, with 18 bases between them. The CDR3 loop reads CSVDQGSLQGEQYF. CDR3 nucleotide sequence: TGCAGCGTTGATCAGGGATCCCTTCAGGGCGAGCAGTACTTC.

The gene calls are TRBV25-1 and TRBJ2-1; D might be TRBD1 (5 bases). The CDR3 consists of 15 residues. The germline V and J ends were trimmed by 3 bases and 5 bases, with 14 bases remaining between them. Germline assignment: CDR1 MGHDK and CDR2 SYGVNS. The CDR3 DNA follows: TGTGCCAGCAGTGAGTCAGGGAAGAGGCACAATGAGCAGTTCTTC. It translates to CASSESGKRHNEQFF.

The rearrangement links TRBV6-5 to TRBJ2-7; D is ambiguous. The CDR3 extends over 15 amino acids. With 5 bases removed from V and 2 bases from J, the gap between germline ends came to 16 bases. Germline V gene data show CDR1 as MNHEY and CDR2 as SVGAGI. CDR3 sequence: CASSGRTRVPYEQYF. The DNA of the CDR3 is TGTGCCAGCAGTGGAAGAACCCGGGTCCCCTACGAGCAGTACTTC.

CDR3 in DNA: TGTGCCAGCAGTGACGGGACAGGGGGAAACACTGAAGCTTTCTTT. Amino acid sequence: CASSDGTGGNTEAFF. This rearrangement joins TRBV28 to TRBJ1-1; 11 positions match TRBD1. Germline lookup yields CDR1 MDHEN and CDR2 SYDVKM. The CDR3 is made up of 15 amino acids. J gave up 2 bases and V 5 bases, and 4 bases lay outside the gene matches.

The chain combines TRBV21-1 with TRBJ2-4; the tabulated D call, TRBD2, remains unverified against the DNA. TRBV21-1 is reported as a pseudogene. The CDR3 runs 16 residues. CDR3 nucleotides: TGTGCCAGCAGCACGACCTCTAGCGGGACCTACGTAGAGCAGTACTTC. Residues: CASSTTSSGTYVEQYF.

The gene calls are TRBV18 and TRBJ2-3; 7 bases fit TRBD2. The CDR3 has 16 amino acids. Germline lookup yields CDR1 KGHSH and CDR2 LQKENI. V was clipped by 0 bases and J by 5 bases; unmatched bases: 8. CDR3 DNA: TGTGCCAGCTCACCACCGGCTAGCGGCCACCGAGATACGCAGTATTTT. Amino acid sequence: CASSPPASGHRDTQYF.

The V and J genes are TRBV7-9 and TRBJ2-4; D gene unclear. There are 15 residues in the CDR3. CDR1 and CDR2 from the germline V gene are SEHNR and FQNEAQ (reference sequence). V lost 5 bases and J lost 0, with 11 bases in between. CDR3 loop: CASSDGRLAKNIQYF. The CDR3 bases are TGTGCCAGCAGCGACGGCCGACTAGCCAAAAACATTCAGTACTTC.

This clonotype occurred a few times. The chain has TRBV29-1 and TRBJ2-5, with TRBD2 matching over 7 bases. J lost 3 bases, V lost 6 bases, and 10 bases had no gene match. The CDR3 covers 14 residues. CDR1 SQVTM and CDR2 ANQGSEA come from the germline V gene. The DNA for the CDR3 is TGCAGCGTCGTAACGTGGGGGGGAGAAGAGACCCAGTACTTC. Translating it yields CSVVTWGGEETQYF.

This clonotype was seen many times. This chain connects TRBV20-1 to TRBJ2-1, with 8 bases aligning to TRBD2. In germline, CDR1 is DFQATT, CDR2 SNEGSKA (reference sequence). The CDR3 runs to 17 residues. Trimming at V came to 3 bases and at J to 9 bases, leaving 19 bases not matched to a gene. CDR3 residues: CSASLPGSGRVEGEQFF. CDR3 bases: TGCAGTGCTAGCCTACCTGGGAGCGGGAGAGTCGAGGGTGAGCAGTTCTTC.

The rearrangement links TRBV29-1 to TRBJ2-1, with D hard to call. V gave up 5 bases and J gave up 6 bases, with 5 bases separating them. The V gene's germline CDR1 is SQVTM and CDR2 ANQGSEA. CDR3 length: 10 amino acids. CDR3 amino acids: CSVWTNEQFF. DNA for the CDR3: TGCAGCGTTTGGACCAATGAGCAGTTCTTC.

The chain recombines TRBV20-1 with TRBJ1-1; no definite D call. The germline V gene encodes CDR1 DFQATT and CDR2 SNEGSKA (reference sequence). The CDR3 totals 12 residues. V was pared by 5 bases and J by 1 base, with 8 bases between. CDR3 region: CSALTSNTEAFF. The CDR3 bases are TGCAGTGCTCTGACTTCGAACACTGAAGCTTTCTTT.

This sequence joins TRBV24-1 and TRBJ2-3; 9 bases line up with TRBD2. CDR1 and CDR2 (germline): KGHDR, SFDVKD. This CDR3 has 16 amino acids. Trimming at V came to 3 bases and at J to 4 bases, leaving 7 bases not matched to a gene. The CDR3 spells CATSDPLAGSADTQYF. CDR3 coding DNA: TGTGCCACCAGTGATCCGCTAGCGGGATCAGCAGATACGCAGTATTTT.

The chain combines TRBV10-3 with TRBJ2-1; 9 positions agree with TRBD2. The CDR3 has 15 residues. Germline V gene lookup returns CDR1 ENHRY and CDR2 SYGVKD. The J segment lost 0 bases and the V segment lost 6 bases, leaving 3 bases of the junction unmatched. CDR3 nucleotide sequence: TGTGCCATCAGCATAGCGGGGGACTCCTACAATGAGCAGTTCTTC. This codes for CAISIAGDSYNEQFF.

The chain links TRBV3-1 to TRBJ1-5, with 7 bases that match TRBD1. The CDR3 has 16 amino acids. Germline values: CDR1 LGHDT, CDR2 YNNKEL (reference sequence). Unmatched junction bases numbered 10, after V lost 4 bases and J lost 4 bases. CDR3 coding DNA: TGTGCCAGCAGCCCAGGTGGAGGGGGCTTAAATCAGCCCCAGCATTTT. Amino acids: CASSPGGGGLNQPQHF.

This chain connects TRBV7-9 to TRBJ2-5; D is perhaps TRBD1 or TRBD2 (6 bases each). The V gene's germline CDR1 is SEHNR and CDR2 FQNEAQ (reference sequence). This CDR3 has 17 amino acids. Trimming shortened V by 5 bases and J by 1 base, and 20 bases separated the two germline ends. CDR3: CASSPTGAKKTQETQYF. The CDR3 DNA reads as TGTGCCAGCAGCCCAACGGGGGCTAAAAAAACCCAAGAGACCCAGTACTTC.

This clonotype has a single count. The chain uses TRBV15 and TRBJ1-6; TRBD1 agrees at 8 bases. CDR1 LNHNV and CDR2 YYDKDF come from the germline V gene (reference sequence). Trimming removed 7 bases from V and 7 bases from J; junction bases left unmatched: 6. This CDR3 comprises 14 residues. CDR3 residues: CATKDRARNSPLHF. The DNA for the CDR3 is TGTGCCACCAAGGACAGGGCTCGAAATTCACCCCTCCACTTT.

The J gene is TRBJ1-2, the V gene TRBV6-5; 11 nucleotides agree with TRBD1. The length of the CDR3 is 16 residues. With 6 bases clipped from V and 6 bases from J, the junction kept 12 bases outside the gene matches. Germline CDR1 and CDR2: MNHEY and SVGAGI. This chain's CDR3 is CASSPLRTGGSNGYTF. The CDR3 coding sequence is TGTGCCAGCAGCCCCCTAAGGACAGGGGGCAGTAATGGCTACACCTTC.

The chain joins TRBV20-1 to TRBJ2-7; a possible D gene is TRBD2 (6 bases). The J call may be incorrect, as the DNA end agrees better with TRBJ2-5. The CDR3 runs 12 residues. Germline V gene data show CDR1 as DFQATT and CDR2 as SNEGSKA (reference sequence). The CDR3 is CSASFGGETQYF. DNA of the CDR3: TGCAGTGCTAGTTTTGGGGGGGAGACCCAGTACTTC.

This chain connects TRBV18 to TRBJ1-2; the D is unclear. Germline V lookup: CDR1 KGHSH, CDR2 LQKENI. The CDR3 has 14 residues. V was pared by 3 bases and J by 1 base, with 9 bases between. The CDR3 sequence is CASSPTSFNYGYTF. CDR3 nucleotide sequence: TGTGCCAGCTCACCGACAAGCTTTAACTATGGCTACACCTTC. Variable domain in full (rest from reference TRBV18 and TRBJ1-2): NAGVMQNPRHLVRRRGQEARLRCSPMKGHSHVYWYRQLPEEGLKFMVYLQKENIIDESGMPKERFSAEFPKEGPSILRIQQVVRGDSAAYFCASSPTSFNYGYTFGSGTRLTVV.

The chain carries TRBV28 and TRBJ2-3; 9 nucleotides align to TRBD1. With V trimmed by 2 bases and J by 6 bases, 6 bases remained unmatched. The CDR3 length is 15 residues. CDR1 is MDHEN, CDR2 SYDVKM, per germline. The CDR3 loop is CASSLLTGGGDTQYF. CDR3 bases: TGTGCCAGCAGTTTACTGACAGGGGGAGGGGATACGCAGTATTTT.